One sample yielded the 23 T cell receptor beta chains listed below, sequenced in a study of T-cell memory formation after mild COVID-19. TCRdb reprocessed the 5' RACE reads via MiXCR and lists one record per CDR3 protein. Of about 180,000 distinct CDR3 sequences listed, approximately 18% are singletons. Sequencing was performed on PBMCs or a T cell subset sorted from them (not recorded which). All receptors come from a man in his late teens or twenties who had mild COVID-19 (a few samples of this study predate the infection). Cell type and time point are not known.

This clonotype has just a few counts. As DNA, the CDR3 is TGTGCCAGCAGCTTAGCCGGGTTCGATACGCAGTATTTT. It specifies CASSLAGFDTQYF. The chain joins TRBV7-6 to TRBJ2-3; D unclear. The CDR3 is 13 residues long. Deletions cut 0 bases from V and 6 bases from J, with 7 bases between. The germline V gene encodes CDR1 SGHVS and CDR2 FNYEAQ.

This chain joins TRBV6-6 and TRBJ2-5, with 10 bases identical to TRBD1. The CDR3 spans 16 residues. In germline, CDR1 is MNHNY, CDR2 SVGAGI (reference sequence). V was pared by 7 bases and J by 2 bases, with 10 bases of the junction left unmatched. The CDR3 bases are TGTGCCAGCAATATGGGGACAGGGGCAAGGCAAGAGACCCAGTACTTC. Translation gives CASNMGTGARQETQYF.

This clonotype was counted a few times. V and J are TRBV10-3 and TRBJ2-5, with D perhaps TRBD2 (6 bases). V was shortened by 0 bases and J by 4 bases, with 9 bases between the two germline ends. CDR1 is ENHRY, CDR2 SYGVKD, per germline. This CDR3 has 14 amino acids. The CDR3 protein is CAISESTGGETQYF. The CDR3 DNA sequence: TGTGCCATCAGTGAGTCAACCGGGGGAGAGACCCAGTACTTC.

This chain connects TRBV24-1 to TRBJ2-1; weak D call: TRBD1 (6 bases). Trimming removed 9 bases at V and 1 base at J, with 15 bases between. This CDR3 comprises 15 residues. The V gene's germline CDR1 is KGHDR and CDR2 SFDVKD. CDR3 residues: CATGKQGSSYNEQFF. CDR3 sequence (DNA): TGTGCCACCGGTAAACAGGGTAGTTCCTACAATGAGCAGTTCTTC.

This chain connects TRBV5-1 to TRBJ2-2; TRBD1 or TRBD2 may be the D gene (6 bases each). V was trimmed by 0 bases and J by 7 bases, leaving 10 bases between them. The CDR3 covers 14 residues. Per germline, CDR1 SGHRS and CDR2 YFSETQ. Written as DNA, the CDR3 is TGCGCCAGCAGCTTGGCCGGGGGCGGCGGGGAGCTGTTTTTT. Protein product: CASSLAGGGGELFF.

The chain has TRBV6-1 and TRBJ1-2, with D maybe TRBD1 (5 bases). V was clipped by 1 base and J by 3 bases, with 9 bases between them. CDR3 length: 14 residues. CDR1 and CDR2 from the germline V gene are MNHNS and SASEGT. This chain's CDR3 is CASSEGRGHYGYTF. CDR3 nucleotides: TGTGCCAGCAGTGAAGGTCGGGGACACTATGGCTACACCTTC.

The rearrangement links TRBV6-2 or TRBV6-3 to TRBJ2-3; no clear D gene. The CDR3 covers 16 residues. V lost 8 bases and J 1 base, leaving 19 bases between the germline ends. Germline V lookup: CDR1 MNHEY, CDR2 SVGEGT. The CDR3 loop is CASRFRSSLGTDTQYF. The CDR3 DNA reads as TGTGCCAGCCGCTTTCGGAGCTCGTTGGGCACAGATACGCAGTATTTT.

There are a few counts of this clonotype. The chain is built from TRBV27 and TRBJ2-5; TRBD2 is a possible D gene (5 bases). V was cut by 5 bases and J by 5 bases, with 12 bases left in between. Germline CDR1 and CDR2: MNHEY and SMNVEV (reference sequence). CDR3 size: 13 residues. The CDR3 coding sequence is TGTGCCAGCAGTGAACTAGGCCGGGAGACCCAGTACTTC. It encodes CASSELGRETQYF.

This chain uses TRBV6-2 or TRBV6-3 with TRBJ2-4, with a possible D match to TRBD2 (7 bases). The germline CDR1 and CDR2 sequences are MNHEY and SVGEGT. The V and J ends lost 8 bases and 8 bases respectively, with 22 bases between them. The CDR3 spans 15 residues. CDR3 region: CASEETAGARDIQYF. CDR3 sequence (DNA): TGTGCCAGCGAAGAGACCGCGGGGGCGAGGGACATTCAGTACTTC.

This clonotype was recorded a few times. The chain links TRBV4-1 to TRBJ2-1, with 8 nucleotides matching TRBD1. Unmatched junction bases numbered 8, after V lost 0 bases and J lost 7 bases. Germline values: CDR1 MGHRA, CDR2 YSYEKL. The CDR3 length is 16 residues. The CDR3 region is CASSQDGQGRWNEQFF. Here the CDR3 DNA reads TGCGCCAGCAGCCAAGATGGACAGGGAAGGTGGAATGAGCAGTTCTTC.

This clonotype was recorded many times. The chain couples TRBV7-2 to TRBJ2-7, with 9 bases that match TRBD2. This CDR3 has 15 amino acids. V gave up 3 bases and J gave up 1 base; unmatched junction bases: 4. In germline, CDR1 is SGHTA, CDR2 FQGNSA. The CDR3 sequence: CASSFAAGGSYEQYF. The CDR3 region has the DNA TGTGCCAGCAGCTTCGCAGCGGGGGGTTCCTACGAGCAGTACTTC.

There are many counts of this clonotype. The chain employs TRBV5-1 and TRBJ1-2; TRBD1 is a possible D gene (5 bases). The CDR3 loop spans 13 amino acids. Germline values: CDR1 SGHRS, CDR2 YFSETQ. Trimming left V 4 bases short and J 0 bases short, with 7 bases between. In DNA, the CDR3 is TGCGCCAGCAGCCCGGACACTAACTATGGCTACACCTTC. Amino acid sequence: CASSPDTNYGYTF.

This clonotype was detected once. CDR3 coding DNA: TGTGCCAGCAGCTCTGGCGGCCACCTAGCCAAAAACATTCAGTACTTC. Its protein product is CASSSGGHLAKNIQYF. The chain joins TRBV11-2 to TRBJ2-4; D unclear. The CDR3 spans 16 residues. With 4 bases removed from V and 0 bases from J, the gap between germline ends came to 13 bases. CDR1 is SGHAT and CDR2 is FQNNGV in the germline V gene.

The J gene is TRBJ1-6, the V gene TRBV6-5; D is perhaps TRBD1 (6 bases). The CDR3 totals 13 residues. Germline CDR1 MNHEY, CDR2 SVGAGI. Between the trimmed V and J ends, which lost 5 bases and 11 bases, there was a span of 13 bases. The CDR3, as DNA: TGTGCCAGCAGTGACAGGACTATGCCACCCCTCCACTTT. Translation: CASSDRTMPPLHF.

This clonotype was found a few times. The J gene is TRBJ2-5, the V gene TRBV12-3 or TRBV12-4, with no clear D. The CDR3 has 13 amino acids. V lost 7 bases and J 5 bases, leaving 14 bases between the germline ends. The CDR3 coding sequence is TGTGCCAGCATGAGGTCTGGGCGGGAGACCCAGTACTTC. Protein sequence: CASMRSGRETQYF.

This clonotype was found a few times. V and J are TRBV7-2 and TRBJ2-7, with 7 bases lining up with TRBD1. The CDR3 is 15 residues long. Germline V gene data show CDR1 as SGHTA and CDR2 as FQGNSA. V gave up 1 base and J gave up 3 bases; unmatched junction bases: 6. The CDR3: CASSLVGGLDYEQYF. The DNA for the CDR3 is TGTGCCAGCAGCTTAGTAGGGGGCCTGGACTACGAGCAGTACTTC.

Many counts were recorded for this clonotype. J is TRBJ1-2 and V is TRBV3-1, with D possibly being TRBD1 (5 bases). Germline-derived CDR1 and CDR2 are LGHDT and YNNKEL (reference sequence). CDR3 length: 15 amino acids. Trimming cost V 4 bases and J 4 bases, with 16 bases left between them. The CDR3 nucleotides are TGTGCCAGCAGCCTTGGGGACGGCTACTTCTATGGCTACACCTTC. Its translation: CASSLGDGYFYGYTF.

V and J are TRBV30 and TRBJ2-5, with 7 bases matching TRBD2. The V gene's germline CDR1 is GTSNPN and CDR2 SVGIG (reference sequence). V gave up 3 bases and J gave up 5 bases; unmatched junction bases: 9. The CDR3 runs to 14 residues. The DNA of the CDR3 is TGTGCCTGGAGGGCAGCGGGGATTTGGGAGACCCAGTACTTC. Translated, it gives CAWRAAGIWETQYF.

This clonotype appeared a few times. The chain links TRBV5-4 to TRBJ2-5; TRBD2 might be the D (6 bases). Germline CDR1 SGHNT, CDR2 YYREEE (reference sequence). V gave up 0 bases and J gave up 2 bases, with 14 bases separating them. The CDR3 sequence is 16 residues long. CDR3 DNA: TGTGCCAGCAGCTTGGGCGGGGCCGCTCCTCAAGAGACCCAGTACTTC. Residues: CASSLGGAAPQETQYF.

There are a few counts of this clonotype. The genes are TRBV6-5 and TRBJ2-3, with D unclear. CDR1 and CDR2 from the germline V gene are MNHEY and SVGAGI. V lost 7 bases and J 6 bases, leaving 11 bases between the germline ends. This CDR3 is built from 12 residues. The CDR3 DNA sequence: TGTGCCAGCAATCGACCAAGGGATACGCAGTATTTT. It translates to CASNRPRDTQYF.

This clonotype was counted only a few times. This chain uses TRBV7-8 with TRBJ2-3; maybe TRBD1 (5 bases). The CDR3 has 14 amino acids. The V gene's germline CDR1 is SGHVS and CDR2 FQNEAQ. Deletions cut 1 base from V and 6 bases from J, with 11 bases between. The CDR3 nucleotides read TGTGCCAGCAGCTTAGGCAGGGATGAGGATACGCAGTATTTT. It encodes CASSLGRDEDTQYF.

The genes are TRBV7-3 and TRBJ2-3, with 8 bases lining up with TRBD1. The germline CDR1 and CDR2 sequences are SGHTA and FQGTGA. The V and J ends lost 7 bases and 6 bases, in that order; junction bases with no gene match: 6. The CDR3 is 13 residues long. CDR3 sequence: CASKDRVSDTQYF. The DNA for the CDR3 is TGTGCCAGCAAGGACAGGGTCTCTGATACGCAGTATTTT.

The chain is built from TRBV5-1 and TRBJ2-6; a possible D gene is TRBD2 (6 bases). The CDR3 covers 17 residues. V lost 4 bases and J 2 bases, leaving 16 bases between the germline ends. Germline values: CDR1 SGHRS, CDR2 YFSETQ. The CDR3 DNA is TGCGCCAGCAGCCCCTACGCGGGGCAACCTGGGGCCAACGTCCTGACTTTC. Translated: CASSPYAGQPGANVLTF.